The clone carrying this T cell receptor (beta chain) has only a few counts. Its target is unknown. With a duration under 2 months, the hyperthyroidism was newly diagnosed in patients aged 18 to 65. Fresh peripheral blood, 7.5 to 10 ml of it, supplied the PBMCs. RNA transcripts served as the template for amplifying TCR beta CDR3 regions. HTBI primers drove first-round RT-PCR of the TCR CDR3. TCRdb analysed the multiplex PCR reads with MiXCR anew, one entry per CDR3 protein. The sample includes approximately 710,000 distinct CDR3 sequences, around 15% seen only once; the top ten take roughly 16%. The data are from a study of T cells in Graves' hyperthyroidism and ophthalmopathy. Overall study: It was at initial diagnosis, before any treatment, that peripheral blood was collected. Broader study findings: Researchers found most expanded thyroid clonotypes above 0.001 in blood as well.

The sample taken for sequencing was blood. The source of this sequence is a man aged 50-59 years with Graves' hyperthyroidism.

This CDR3 reads CASSQDGTAGTQYF. CDR3 nucleotides: TGTGCCAGCAGCCAAGACGGAACAGCGGGGACACAGTACTTC. The J gene is TRBJ2-5, the V gene TRBV4-2, with D possibly matching TRBD2 (7 bases). The CDR3 runs 14 residues. CDR1 and CDR2 from the germline V gene are LGHNA and YNFKEQ. Trimming removed 0 bases from V and 11 bases from J, with 16 bases in between.